The TCR beta chain described here comes from a study of CD8+ T cells in alopecia areata. Study overall: Those treated were given oral tofacitinib at 5 to 10 mg twice daily. General study results and limits: TCR sharing was clearer in mice than between patients, perhaps partly owing to patient HLA diversity. In scalp samples, resident alphabeta T cells of normal skin are also sequenced.

cDNA reverse transcribed from extracted RNA served as the sequencing template. Method: immunoSEQ multiplex PCR; TCRdb's copy keeps in-frame clones and lacks some. The repertoire has fewer than 250,000 clones, around three fifths of them found once; the top ten carry approximately 1%. Stated treatment: oral pan-JAK inhibitor, 5-10 mg twice daily. Researchers gathered lesional scalp punch biopsies and peripheral blood from patients with alopecia areata. Concerning this clone itself: Its target is not known.

The sequence derives from a human donor with alopecia areata. The sequencing used CD4+ T cells sorted from blood, collected at week 24, from a patient treated with tofacitinib.

DNA of the CDR3: TGTGCCAGCGCGGAAGGGGGTAATTCACCCCTCCACTTT. Amino acids: CASAEGGNSPLHF. This rearrangement joins TRBV27 to TRBJ1-6, with a tentative D call TRBD1 (6 bases). Germline CDR1 is MNHEY and CDR2 is SMNVEV (reference sequence). This CDR3 spans 13 amino acids. Between the trimmed V and J ends, which lost 8 bases and 6 bases, there was a span of 11 bases.